Listed here are 27 T cell receptor beta chains from one sample, sequenced in a study of untreated major depressive disorder. Assay used: immunoSEQ multiplex PCR; TCRdb lists only in-frame clones, some missing. This sample yields 20,000 or so clones, of which more than 75% are seen a single time; around 4.9% belongs to the top ten. Sequences were obtained from CD4+ T cells from PBMCs. The source is a woman in her 30s in good health.

The V and J genes are TRBV4-2 and TRBJ2-1; 8 nucleotides match TRBD2. Per the germline V gene, CDR1 is LGHNA and CDR2 is YNFKEQ. Trimming cost V 1 base and J 4 bases; bases outside gene matches: 21. The CDR3 has 21 amino acids. CDR3 DNA: TGTGCCAGCAGCCAAGGGTTAGCTGGGGTGTGGGGACTAGTAGGGTACAATGAGCAGTTCTTC. Encoded protein: CASSQGLAGVWGLVGYNEQFF.

CDR3 residues: CAWSTQGQETQYF. The CDR3, as DNA: TGTGCCTGGAGCACGCAGGGCCAAGAGACCCAGTACTTC. V usage is TRBV30 and J usage is TRBJ2-5; D may be TRBD1 (5 bases). The germline gives CDR1 GTSNPN, CDR2 SVGIG (reference sequence). The CDR3 covers 13 residues. Between the trimmed V and J ends, which lost 3 bases and 1 base, there was a span of 9 bases.

V gene TRBV30 combines with J gene TRBJ2-5; 8 bases fit TRBD2. V trimming: 0 bases; J trimming: 5 bases; junction bases outside the gene matches: 2. The CDR3 is 13 amino acids. CDR1 is GTSNPN and CDR2 is SVGIG in the germline V gene (reference sequence). Written as DNA, the CDR3 is TGTGCCTGGAGTGTGTCTAGCGGGGAGACCCAGTACTTC. Translation: CAWSVSSGETQYF.

The chain links TRBV28 to TRBJ1-2; no clear D. This CDR3 is 13 amino acids long. V was shortened by 3 bases and J by 4 bases, with 9 bases between the two germline ends. The germline gives CDR1 MDHEN, CDR2 SYDVKM. The CDR3 here is CASSLTVLYGYTF. DNA for the CDR3: TGTGCCAGCAGTTTGACGGTCCTCTATGGCTACACCTTC.

V gene TRBV5-6 combines with J gene TRBJ2-3; D might be TRBD2 (6 bases). Germline V gene data show CDR1 as SGHDT and CDR2 as YYEEEE. V was pared by 7 bases and J by 6 bases, with 9 bases between. CDR3 size: 11 residues. The CDR3 nucleotides are TGTGCCAGCGGCCGGGGGGATACGCAGTATTTT. Residues: CASGRGDTQYF.

The chain combines TRBV19 with TRBJ2-2; 7 bases match TRBD1. Losses at the gene ends were 6 bases for V and 5 bases for J; bases not matched to a gene: 3. From germline, CDR1 is LNHDA and CDR2 SQIVND (reference sequence). The CDR3 runs to 13 residues. This CDR3 is CASSPQGTGELFF. The CDR3 nucleotides read TGTGCCAGTAGCCCACAGGGGACCGGGGAGCTGTTTTTT.

The V gene is TRBV6-1, the J gene TRBJ1-2; D unclear. V lost 1 base and J lost 4, with 10 bases in between. Germline CDR1 MNHNS, CDR2 SASEGT. CDR3 size: 14 residues. Written as DNA, the CDR3 is TGTGCCAGCAGTGAAGGTCCCGCCTCCTATGGCTACACCTTC. Its protein is CASSEGPASYGYTF.

The chain carries TRBV5-6 and TRBJ1-2; D possibly corresponds to TRBD1 (5 bases). Germline V gene sequence: CDR1 SGHDT, CDR2 YYEEEE. Trimming cost V 4 bases and J 0 bases, with 16 bases left between them. The CDR3 has 16 residues. Written as DNA, the CDR3 is TGTGCCAGCAGCCCCGGGACCGGTCAAGCTAACTATGGCTACACCTTC. Translation gives CASSPGTGQANYGYTF.

The chain couples TRBV2 to TRBJ1-2; D might be TRBD1 (5 bases). This CDR3 has 16 residues. V was trimmed by 4 bases and J by 4 bases, leaving 19 bases between them. Germline loops: CDR1 SNHLY, CDR2 FYNNEI. The CDR3 loop is CASSVSRAPQGYGYTF. The CDR3, as DNA: TGTGCCAGCAGTGTAAGCCGGGCTCCCCAGGGCTATGGCTACACCTTC.

The V gene is TRBV4-3, the J gene TRBJ2-7, with D hard to call. The CDR3 runs 14 residues. The germline V and J ends were trimmed by 0 bases and 0 bases, with 6 bases remaining between them. Germline V gene data show CDR1 as LGHNA and CDR2 as YSLEER. The CDR3 coding sequence is TGCGCCAGCAGCCAAGAGCCGCGCTCCTACGAGCAGTACTTC. Translation: CASSQEPRSYEQYF.

This rearrangement joins TRBV7-6 to TRBJ2-5; D is perhaps TRBD2 (6 bases). CDR3 length: 14 residues. Trimming removed 4 bases from V and 3 bases from J, with 12 bases in between. Germline CDR1 is SGHVS and CDR2 is FNYEAQ. The CDR3 sequence: CASSWGVREETQYF. CDR3 nucleotides: TGTGCCAGCAGCTGGGGGGTTCGAGAAGAGACCCAGTACTTC.

The chain is built from TRBV4-3 and TRBJ2-2; D is uncertain. Deletions cut 1 base from V and 2 bases from J, with 8 bases between. The CDR3 is 15 amino acids. Germline assignment: CDR1 LGHNA and CDR2 YSLEER. This CDR3 reads CASSQGTFNTGELFF. CDR3 DNA: TGCGCCAGCAGCCAAGGAACTTTTAACACCGGGGAGCTGTTTTTT.

J is TRBJ2-4 and V is TRBV20-1; D call uncertain. CDR1 and CDR2 from the germline V gene are DFQATT and SNEGSKA (reference sequence). CDR3 size: 11 residues. V lost 3 bases and J lost 6, with 6 bases in between. The chain's CDR3 is CSASDPNIQYF. CDR3 DNA: TGCAGTGCTAGCGACCCAAACATTCAGTACTTC.

V usage is TRBV5-6 and J usage is TRBJ1-4; D is perhaps TRBD1 (5 bases). V was shortened by 0 bases and J by 5 bases, with 11 bases between the two germline ends. The V gene's germline CDR1 is SGHDT and CDR2 YYEEEE. CDR3 length equals 15 residues. CDR3 sequence reads: CASSLAGGVNEKLFF. The CDR3 nucleotides read TGTGCCAGCAGCTTGGCTGGGGGAGTGAATGAAAAACTGTTTTTT.

The chain employs TRBV7-7 and TRBJ2-7, with a tentative D call TRBD1 (6 bases). This CDR3 has 15 residues. CDR1 SSHAT and CDR2 FNYEAQ come from the germline V gene (reference sequence). V was clipped by 1 base and J by 6 bases, with 16 bases between them. The CDR3 region is CASSLGTGWSAEQYF. The CDR3 DNA sequence: TGTGCCAGCAGCTTAGGCACAGGGTGGTCCGCCGAGCAGTACTTC. The full variable domain, with the rest looked up from reference TRBV7-7 and TRBJ2-7, is GAGVSQSPRYKVTKRGQDVTLRCDPISSHATLYWYQQALGQGPEFLTYFNYEAQPDKSGLPSDRFSAERPEGSISTLTIQRTEQRDSAMYRCASSLGTGWSAEQYFGPGTRLTVT.

The DNA for the CDR3 is TGTGCCAGCAGTTTCCTGCAGGGAGCCTCTCGAGCTTTCTTT. This encodes CASSFLQGASRAFF. The V gene is TRBV27, the J gene TRBJ1-1, with D maybe TRBD1 (5 bases). The CDR3 spans 14 residues. Trimming removed 3 bases at V and 10 bases at J, with 18 bases between. In germline, CDR1 is MNHEY, CDR2 SMNVEV (reference sequence).

The rearrangement uses TRBV28 and TRBJ2-5, with 12 bases that match TRBD2. This CDR3 is 16 amino acids long. V shed 5 bases and J 7 bases; nucleotides not matched to a gene: 11. Per germline, CDR1 MDHEN and CDR2 SYDVKM. The CDR3 reads CASSRLAGGLGWTQYF. CDR3 in DNA: TGTGCCAGCAGTCGCCTAGCGGGGGGGCTTGGGTGGACCCAGTACTTC.

The chain uses TRBV28 and TRBJ2-3, with 12 nucleotides matching TRBD2. The junction had 4 bases not matched to a gene; V was cut back by 5 bases and J by 4 bases. There are 15 residues in the CDR3. The germline CDR1 and CDR2 sequences are MDHEN and SYDVKM. This CDR3 is CASSTLAGGSDTQYF. The CDR3 bases are TGTGCCAGCAGTACCCTAGCGGGGGGGTCAGATACGCAGTATTTT.

The rearrangement joins TRBV5-1 to TRBJ2-1; 9 bases align to TRBD1. The V and J ends lost 1 base and 8 bases, in that order; junction bases with no gene match: 10. Looked up from germline, CDR1 is SGHRS and CDR2 is YFSETQ. CDR3 length: 16 residues. DNA of the CDR3: TGCGCCAGCAGCTTGTCACCGGGACAGGGTGCCCATGAGCAGTTCTTC. Amino acids: CASSLSPGQGAHEQFF. Supplemented by reference TRBV5-1 and TRBJ2-1, the full variable domain reads KAGVTQTPRYLIKTRGQQVTLSCSPISGHRSVSWYQQTPGQGLQFLFEYFSETQRNKGNFPGRFSGRQFSNSRSEMNVSTLELGDSALYLCASSLSPGQGAHEQFFGPGTRLTVL.

A single count supports this clone. This chain links TRBV18 with TRBJ2-5; no clear D. This CDR3 spans 12 amino acids. V was pared by 5 bases and J by 0 bases, with 4 bases between. Germline lookup yields CDR1 KGHSH and CDR2 LQKENI. DNA for the CDR3: TGTGCCAGCTCAGAGGACCAAGAGACCCAGTACTTC. Protein: CASSEDQETQYF.

The chain combines TRBV5-8 with TRBJ2-6; a weak D match, TRBD2 (5 bases). V was clipped by 2 bases and J by 0 bases, with 15 bases between them. The germline V gene encodes CDR1 SGHTS and CDR2 YDEGEE. The CDR3 spans 18 residues. The CDR3 loop is CASSFPGKFSSGANVLTF. As DNA, the CDR3 is TGTGCCAGCAGCTTCCCGGGGAAATTCAGCTCTGGGGCCAACGTCCTGACTTTC.

This clone has only one observation. The V gene is TRBV6-1, the J gene TRBJ1-5, with 7 positions matching TRBD1. The CDR3 covers 15 residues. The trim removed 5 bases at V and 3 bases at J, leaving 7 bases unmatched. Germline lookup yields CDR1 MNHNS and CDR2 SASEGT. CDR3 sequence reads: CASSPTGNLNQPQHF. CDR3 bases: TGTGCCAGCAGTCCGACAGGGAATCTCAATCAGCCCCAGCATTTT.

The chain links TRBV5-6 to TRBJ1-1; D unclear. Germline CDR1 SGHDT, CDR2 YYEEEE. The CDR3 sequence is 14 residues long. Trimming took 0 bases from V and 10 from J, leaving 16 bases between them. The CDR3 coding sequence is TGTGCCAGCAGCTTGGATGGGTTGCGGGGAAGAGCTTTCTTT. Encoded protein: CASSLDGLRGRAFF.

This sequence joins TRBV27 and TRBJ2-5; D ambiguous. The CDR3 extends over 11 amino acids. V dropped 6 bases and J dropped 2 bases, with 4 bases sitting between them. Germline loops: CDR1 MNHEY, CDR2 SMNVEV (reference sequence). DNA for the CDR3: TGTGCCAGCAGGCGGCAAGAGACCCAGTACTTC. Protein sequence: CASRRQETQYF.

The chain is built from TRBV9 and TRBJ1-1; D remains ambiguous. V lost 3 bases, J lost 0 bases, and 6 bases lay in between. Germline V gives CDR1 SGDLS, CDR2 YYNGEE. The CDR3 is made up of 13 amino acids. CDR3 amino acids: CASSGSVNTEAFF. CDR3 nucleotide sequence: TGTGCCAGCAGCGGTAGCGTGAACACTGAAGCTTTCTTT.

This clone was observed a handful of times. The V call is TRBV25-1, the J call TRBJ1-2; D is perhaps TRBD1 (5 bases). This CDR3 is 13 amino acids long. Germline loops: CDR1 MGHDK, CDR2 SYGVNS. V shed 6 bases and J shed 4 bases, with 12 bases lying between them. The CDR3 protein is CASSQRGIYGYTF. The CDR3 region has the DNA TGTGCCAGCAGCCAACGGGGGATCTATGGCTACACCTTC.

V usage is TRBV28 and J usage is TRBJ2-3; 7 bases agree with TRBD1. The length of the CDR3 is 15 residues. After removal of 6 bases from V and 4 bases from J, the junction contained 10 bases not matched to a gene. In germline, CDR1 is MDHEN, CDR2 SYDVKM. In DNA form, the CDR3 reads TGTGCCAGCAGGAATGAGGGGGCAGGCGCAGATACGCAGTATTTT. Translation: CASRNEGAGADTQYF.